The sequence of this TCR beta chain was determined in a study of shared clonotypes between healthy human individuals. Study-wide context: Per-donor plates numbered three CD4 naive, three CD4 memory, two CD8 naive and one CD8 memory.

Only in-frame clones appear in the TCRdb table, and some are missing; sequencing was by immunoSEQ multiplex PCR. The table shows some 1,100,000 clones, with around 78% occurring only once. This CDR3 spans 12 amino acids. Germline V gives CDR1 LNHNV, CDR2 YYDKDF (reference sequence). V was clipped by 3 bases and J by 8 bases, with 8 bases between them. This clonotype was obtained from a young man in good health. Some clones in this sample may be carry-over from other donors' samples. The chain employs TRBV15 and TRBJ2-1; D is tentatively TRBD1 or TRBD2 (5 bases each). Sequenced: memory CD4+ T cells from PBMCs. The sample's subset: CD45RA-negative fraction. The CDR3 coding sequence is TGTGCCACCAGCAGTGGGGGTCATGAGCAGTTCTTC. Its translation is CATSSGGHEQFF.